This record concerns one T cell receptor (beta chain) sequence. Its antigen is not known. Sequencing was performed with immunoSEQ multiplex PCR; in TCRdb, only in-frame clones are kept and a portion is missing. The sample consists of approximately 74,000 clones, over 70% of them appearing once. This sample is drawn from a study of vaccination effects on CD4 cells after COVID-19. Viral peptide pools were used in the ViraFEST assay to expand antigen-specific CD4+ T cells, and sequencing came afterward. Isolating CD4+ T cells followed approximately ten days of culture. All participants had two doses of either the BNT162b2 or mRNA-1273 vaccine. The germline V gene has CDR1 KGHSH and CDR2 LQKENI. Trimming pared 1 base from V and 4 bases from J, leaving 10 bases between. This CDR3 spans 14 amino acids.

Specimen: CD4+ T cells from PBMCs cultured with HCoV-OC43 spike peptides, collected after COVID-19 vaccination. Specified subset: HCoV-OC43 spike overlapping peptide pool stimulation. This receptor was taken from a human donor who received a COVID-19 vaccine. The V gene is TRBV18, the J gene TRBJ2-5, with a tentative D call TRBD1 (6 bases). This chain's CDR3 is CASSPQGGPETQYF. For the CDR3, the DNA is TGTGCCAGCTCACCACAAGGGGGTCCAGAGACCCAGTACTTC.